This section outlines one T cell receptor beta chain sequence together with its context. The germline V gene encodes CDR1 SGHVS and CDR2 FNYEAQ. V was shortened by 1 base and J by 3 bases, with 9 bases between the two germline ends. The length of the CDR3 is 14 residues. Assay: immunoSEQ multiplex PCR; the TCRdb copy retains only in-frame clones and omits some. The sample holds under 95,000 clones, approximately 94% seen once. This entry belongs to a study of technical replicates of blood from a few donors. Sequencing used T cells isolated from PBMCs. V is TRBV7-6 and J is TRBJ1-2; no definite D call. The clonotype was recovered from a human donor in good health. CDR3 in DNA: TGTGCCAGCAGCTTAGGTATATCAGACTATGGCTACACCTTC. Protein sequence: CASSLGISDYGYTF.